Below, one T cell receptor (beta chain) is given with its context. Per germline, CDR1 KGHSH and CDR2 LQKENI. CDR3 length: 15 amino acids. With V trimmed by 4 bases and J by 5 bases, 9 bases remained unmatched. The sample comes from a study of beta chain features in type 1 diabetes. Investigators reverse transcribed all isolated RNA, so they sequenced expressed TCRB transcripts. The data were produced by immunoSEQ multiplex PCR, yet TCRdb's version contains in-frame clones alone and is incomplete. The sample has about 360,000 clones; around 12% are singletons. The source material was naive CD4+ T cells from blood. The origin of this receptor is a man younger than 30 in good health. The chain uses TRBV18 and TRBJ1-2; 8 nucleotides line up with TRBD1. The CDR3 DNA reads TGTGCCAGCTCACTGGGACAGGACCCATTATATGGCTACACCTTC. This codes for CASSLGQDPLYGYTF.